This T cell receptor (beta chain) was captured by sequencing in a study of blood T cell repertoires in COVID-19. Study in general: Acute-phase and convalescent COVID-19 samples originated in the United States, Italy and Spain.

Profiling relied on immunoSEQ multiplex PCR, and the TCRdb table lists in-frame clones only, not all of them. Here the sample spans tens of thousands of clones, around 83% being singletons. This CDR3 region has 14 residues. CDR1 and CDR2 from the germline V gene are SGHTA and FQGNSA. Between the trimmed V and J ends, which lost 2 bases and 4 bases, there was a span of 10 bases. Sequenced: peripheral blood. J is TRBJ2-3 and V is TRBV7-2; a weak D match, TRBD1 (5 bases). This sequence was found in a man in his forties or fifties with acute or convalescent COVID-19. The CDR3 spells CASSLMGPADTQYF. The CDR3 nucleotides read TGTGCCAGCAGCTTAATGGGGCCGGCAGATACGCAGTATTTT.